This TCR beta chain emerged from a study of shared clonotypes between healthy human individuals. Germline V gene data show CDR1 as SEHNR and CDR2 as FQNEAQ (reference sequence). The V end lost 5 bases, the J end lost 5 bases, and 21 bases lay between the germline ends. CDR3 length equals 16 residues. Using immunoSEQ multiplex PCR, the repertoire was profiled, and TCRdb retains in-frame clones only, with some absent. There are hundreds of thousands of clones in the sample; around three quarters occur only once, and 1.5% to 2% lies in the top ten. The chain recombines TRBV7-9 with TRBJ1-2; D is possibly TRBD1 (5 bases). The TCR originated in a woman younger than 45 in good health. The sequenced sample consisted of memory CD4+ T cells sorted from blood. Stated subset: CD45RA-negative fraction. The CDR3 sequence: CASSRRELSGPYGYTF. The CDR3 nucleotides are TGTGCCAGCAGCCGCCGAGAGCTGTCGGGGCCTTATGGCTACACCTTC.